The T cell receptor (beta chain) under discussion was sequenced for a study of shared clonotypes between healthy human individuals. Background on the study: CD8 memory received one plate per donor, CD8 naive two, CD4 memory three and CD4 naive three.

The assay was immunoSEQ multiplex PCR, and TCRdb's table has in-frame clones only and misses some. The sample includes over a million clones, around 82% of them seen just once. Study observations and caveats: The study generally estimated greater richness for naive than memory subsets.

To note about this clone: The antigen remains undetermined.

V was trimmed by 11 bases and J by 5 bases, leaving 22 bases between them. This CDR3 region has 15 residues. Germline CDR1 MNHNS, CDR2 SASEGT. Sequenced: memory CD4+ T cells from PBMCs. Subset: CD45RA-negative fraction. This TCR was recovered from a man aged 18 to 30 in good health. Some clones in this sample may be carry-over from other donors' samples. V and J are TRBV6-1 and TRBJ2-1; a weak D match, TRBD2 (6 bases). The CDR3 reads CALLLPGTQNNEQFF. CDR3 DNA sequence: TGTGCCCTCCTCCTGCCCGGGACTCAGAACAATGAGCAGTTCTTC.